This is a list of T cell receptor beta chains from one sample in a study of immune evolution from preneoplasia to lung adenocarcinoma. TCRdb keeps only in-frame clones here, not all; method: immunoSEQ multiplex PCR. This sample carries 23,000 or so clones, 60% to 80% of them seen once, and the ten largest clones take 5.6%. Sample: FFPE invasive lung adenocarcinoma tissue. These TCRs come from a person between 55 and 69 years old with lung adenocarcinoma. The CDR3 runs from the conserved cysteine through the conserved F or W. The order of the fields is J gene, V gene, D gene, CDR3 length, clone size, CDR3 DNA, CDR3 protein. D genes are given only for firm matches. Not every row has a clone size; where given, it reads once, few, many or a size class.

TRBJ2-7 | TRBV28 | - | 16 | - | TGTGCCAGCAGCCTAGTCTCAGGGGCGAATCCTTACGTGCAGTACTTC | CASSLVSGANPYVQYF
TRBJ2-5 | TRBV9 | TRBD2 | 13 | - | TGTGCCAGCAGCTTAAGATGGGAGGGGACCCAGTACTTC | CASSLRWEGTQYF
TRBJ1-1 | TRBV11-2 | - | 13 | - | TGTGCCAGCAGCTTATACATATCGTGGGAAGCTTTCTTT | CASSLYISWEAFF
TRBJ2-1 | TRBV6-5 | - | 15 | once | TGTGCCAGCAGTCCAACCAGGGGTTTCGACAATGAGCAGTTCTTC | CASSPTRGFDNEQFF
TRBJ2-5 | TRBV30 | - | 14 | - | TGTGCCTGGAGTGCGGGAACCACCGGTGGGACCCAGTACTTC | CAWSAGTTGGTQYF
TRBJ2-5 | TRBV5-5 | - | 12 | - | TGTGCCAGCAGCTCCGGGATGGAGACCCAGTACTTC | CASSSGMETQYF
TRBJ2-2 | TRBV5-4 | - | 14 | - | TGTGCCAGCAGTACAAAGGGGGGGCCCGGGGAGCTGTTTTTT | CASSTKGGPGELFF
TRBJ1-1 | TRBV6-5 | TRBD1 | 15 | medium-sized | TGTGCCAGCAGTCCAGAGTACAGGGGGGCTGCTGAAGCTTTCTTT | CASSPEYRGAAEAFF
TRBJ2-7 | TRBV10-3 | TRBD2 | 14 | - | TGTGCCATCAACGGAGCGGGGGAGTCCTACGAGCAGTACTTC | CAINGAGESYEQYF
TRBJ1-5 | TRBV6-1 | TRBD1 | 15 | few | TGTGCCAGCAGCCCCACCGGGACAGGGAGACAGCCCCAGCATTTT | CASSPTGTGRQPQHF
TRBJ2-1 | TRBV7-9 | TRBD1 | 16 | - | TGTGCCAGCAGCACCGGGACAGGGGGCTATGGCAATGAGCAGTTCTTC | CASSTGTGGYGNEQFF
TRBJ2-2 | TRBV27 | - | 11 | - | TGTGCCAGCAGTTTTGGCGGGGAGCTGTTTTTT | CASSFGGELFF
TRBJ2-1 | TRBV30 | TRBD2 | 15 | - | TGTGCCTGGAGTGTGGGGACTAGCGCCTACAATGAGCAGTTCTTC | CAWSVGTSAYNEQFF
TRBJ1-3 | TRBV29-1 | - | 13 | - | TGCAGCGTTGTTCAGGGCACGGCAAACACCATATATTTT | CSVVQGTANTIYF
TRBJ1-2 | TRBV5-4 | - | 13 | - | TGTGCCAGCACTGGTACCCAGTCAGGTGGCTACACCTTC | CASTGTQSGGYTF
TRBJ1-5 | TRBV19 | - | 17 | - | TGTGCCAGTAGCGGGGAGTTGGGTCCTACCCTAGGCCAGCCCCAGCATTTT | CASSGELGPTLGQPQHF
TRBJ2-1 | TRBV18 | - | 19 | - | TGTGCCAGCTCACCCCGGGCCCCGTTTTTCCGTACGGATTCCAATGAGCAGTTCTTC | CASSPRAPFFRTDSNEQFF
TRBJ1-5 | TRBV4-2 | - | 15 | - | TGTGCCAGCAGCCAAGTCCCGCAGGGCAATCAGCCCCAGCATTTT | CASSQVPQGNQPQHF
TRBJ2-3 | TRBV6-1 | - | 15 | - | TGTGCCAGCAGTGAAGAGGACGGGAGTACAGATACGCAGTATTTT | CASSEEDGSTDTQYF
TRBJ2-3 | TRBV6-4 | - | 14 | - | TGTGCCAGCAGTAAGGGCACTAGCACAGATACGCAGTATTTT | CASSKGTSTDTQYF
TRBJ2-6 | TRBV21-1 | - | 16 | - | TGTGCCAGAGGGACAGGGGGCGTCTCTGGGGCCAACGTCCTGACTTTC | CARGTGGVSGANVLTF
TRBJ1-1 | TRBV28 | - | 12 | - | TGTGCCAGCAGTTTAGAGTACACTGAAGCTTTCTTT | CASSLEYTEAFF